This TCR beta chain was documented in a study of blood T cell repertoires in COVID-19. The table came from immunoSEQ multiplex PCR; TCRdb's copy has only in-frame clones and leaves some out. The sample has 110,000 to 150,000 clones, about 90% seen once. Trimming took 4 bases from V and 1 from J; bases not matched to a gene: 2. The CDR3 length is 15 residues. Germline assignment: CDR1 SNHLY and CDR2 FYNNEI. The clonotype comes from a woman aged 80 or older with acute or convalescent COVID-19. The sequenced material came from peripheral blood. The chain links TRBV2 to TRBJ1-1; 11 bases are a match to TRBD1. CDR3 coding DNA: TGTGCCAGCAGTGGGACAGGGGGCCCGAACACTGAAGCTTTCTTT. This codes for CASSGTGGPNTEAFF.